The next 30 T cell receptor beta chains were all read from a single sample in a study of T cell changes during pregnancy in multiple sclerosis. TCRdb keeps only in-frame clones here, not all; method: immunoSEQ multiplex PCR. The repertoire holds some 40,000 clones, 85% to 90% seen once, with around 0.63% in the top ten. Sequencing used CD4+ T cells from peripheral blood mononuclear cells, obtained in the first trimester of pregnancy. The receptors here all came from a female donor with multiple sclerosis, enrolled in a pregnancy study.

The rearrangement joins TRBV7-9 to TRBJ1-3, with D hard to call. The V gene lost 4 bases and the J gene lost 0 bases, with 10 bases spanning the gap. The CDR3 contains 15 residues. Germline loops: CDR1 SEHNR, CDR2 FQNEAQ (reference sequence). CDR3 coding DNA: TGTGCCAGCAGCTCCCCCCGACACTCTGGAAACACCATATATTTT. Amino acids: CASSSPRHSGNTIYF.

The chain carries TRBV6-4 and TRBJ1-2; D is unclear. Per the germline V gene, CDR1 is MRHNA and CDR2 is SNTAGT. There are 15 residues in the CDR3. The germline V and J ends were trimmed by 5 bases and 4 bases, with 17 bases remaining between them. Here the CDR3 reads CASSRGPGDSYGYTF. Written as DNA, the CDR3 is TGTGCCAGCAGTCGGGGTCCTGGGGATAGCTATGGCTACACCTTC.

The V call is TRBV27, the J call TRBJ1-2; D is undetermined. This CDR3 is built from 13 residues. Trimming removed 5 bases at V and 1 base at J, with 8 bases between. CDR1 MNHEY and CDR2 SMNVEV come from the germline V gene (reference sequence). The chain's CDR3 is CASSPNHNYGYTF. CDR3 in DNA: TGTGCCAGCAGTCCAAATCATAACTATGGCTACACCTTC.

The chain employs TRBV4-1 and TRBJ1-1; D perhaps matches TRBD1 (6 bases). V lost 6 bases and J lost 1, with 18 bases in between. The CDR3 has 16 amino acids. Germline V gene lookup returns CDR1 MGHRA and CDR2 YSYEKL. The CDR3 nucleotides read TGCGCCAGCAGATACGAGGGGCCGGGACAGAACACTGAAGCTTTCTTT. Protein sequence: CASRYEGPGQNTEAFF.

Only one count was recorded for this clone. The genes are TRBV6-5 and TRBJ1-2; 9 bases are a match to TRBD1. Germline CDR1 and CDR2: MNHEY and SVGAGI. The CDR3 sequence is 13 residues long. Unmatched junction bases numbered 3, after V lost 2 bases and J lost 8 bases. This CDR3 is CASSYGTGNGYTF. The CDR3 region has the DNA TGTGCCAGCAGTTACGGGACAGGGAACGGCTACACCTTC.

V usage is TRBV5-4 and J usage is TRBJ2-1; TRBD2 matches 11 bases. Looked up from germline, CDR1 is SGHNT and CDR2 is YYREEE (reference sequence). Trimming removed 4 bases from V and 6 bases from J; junction bases left unmatched: 6. This CDR3 has 15 amino acids. The CDR3 nucleotides are TGTGCCAGCAGCCGGGGGACTAGCGGAATCAATGAGCAGTTCTTC. The encoded protein is CASSRGTSGINEQFF.

The J gene is TRBJ2-5, the V gene TRBV6-1, with D possibly being TRBD1 (6 bases). This CDR3 contains 13 residues. V gave up 7 bases and J gave up 6 bases, with 15 bases separating them. Germline V gene sequence: CDR1 MNHNS, CDR2 SASEGT. The CDR3 DNA sequence: TGTGCCAGCACTCCCTTGCAGGGGCAGACCCAGTACTTC. It is translated as CASTPLQGQTQYF.

This clone was detected only once. J is TRBJ2-7 and V is TRBV4-1; 15 bases are shared with TRBD2. The V segment lost 3 bases and the J segment 2 bases; nucleotides outside the gene matches: 8. CDR1 and CDR2 (germline): MGHRA, YSYEKL. This CDR3 is built from 18 residues. The CDR3 nucleotides read TGCGCCAGCAGCCATTGGGGGACTAGCGGGAGGAGGGCCTACGAGCAGTACTTC. Translated, it gives CASSHWGTSGRRAYEQYF.

The V gene is TRBV7-9, the J gene TRBJ1-2; D perhaps matches TRBD1 (5 bases). The germline gives CDR1 SEHNR, CDR2 FQNEAQ (reference sequence). V was cut by 2 bases and J by 4 bases, with 17 bases left in between. This CDR3 region has 16 residues. CDR3 region: CASSLMTWGQRYGYTF. As DNA, the CDR3 is TGTGCCAGCAGCTTAATGACTTGGGGCCAACGCTATGGCTACACCTTC.

The gene calls are TRBV5-1 and TRBJ2-3; no clear D. V was pared by 0 bases and J by 0 bases, with 11 bases between. This CDR3 is 16 amino acids long. Germline assignment: CDR1 SGHRS and CDR2 YFSETQ. This chain's CDR3 is CASSLEPRQSTDTQYF. CDR3 nucleotides: TGCGCCAGCAGCTTGGAACCCCGACAAAGCACAGATACGCAGTATTTT.

J is TRBJ2-7 and V is TRBV19; D possibly corresponds to TRBD1 (6 bases). V was trimmed by 3 bases and J by 3 bases, leaving 12 bases between them. Germline V gene data show CDR1 as LNHDA and CDR2 as SQIVND (reference sequence). This CDR3 is 14 amino acids long. The CDR3 region is CASSMAGARYEQYF. For the CDR3, the DNA is TGTGCCAGTAGTATGGCAGGGGCTCGCTACGAGCAGTACTTC.

This clone appeared once. The chain links TRBV2 to TRBJ1-1; D uncertain. The CDR3 is 14 residues long. CDR1 and CDR2 from the germline V gene are SNHLY and FYNNEI. V dropped 4 bases and J dropped 1 base, with 10 bases sitting between them. The CDR3 loop is CASSVSGSNTEAFF. The CDR3 nucleotides read TGTGCCAGCAGTGTCTCGGGATCGAACACTGAAGCTTTCTTT. Using reference TRBV2 and TRBJ1-1 for the parts outside the CDR3, the full variable domain is EPEVTQTPSHQVTQMGQEVILRCVPISNHLYFYWYRQILGQKVEFLVSFYNNEISEKSEIFDDQFSVERPDGSNFTLKIRSTKLEDSAMYFCASSVSGSNTEAFFGQGTRLTVV.

This CDR3 is CASSLVGASTEAFF. CDR3 in DNA: TGCGCCAGCAGCTTGGTGGGGGCGAGCACTGAAGCTTTCTTT. The chain couples TRBV5-1 to TRBJ1-1; weak D call: TRBD1 (6 bases). CDR3 length: 14 residues. Germline V gene sequence: CDR1 SGHRS, CDR2 YFSETQ. Trimming removed 0 bases at V and 4 bases at J, with 10 bases between.

A note on this clone: The junction differs from germline at one of its ends, possibly a read error. Other DNA sequences in this specimen translate into the identical CDR3. The genes are TRBV5-1 and TRBJ2-7; 9 nucleotides match TRBD2. The CDR3 is 16 amino acids. Germline V gene lookup returns CDR1 SGHRS and CDR2 YFSETQ. The CDR3 sequence is CASSLVVGAGGNEQYF. CDR3 nucleotide sequence: TGCGCCAGCAGCTTGGTCGTTGGGGCGGGAGGGAACGAGCAGTACTTT. Using reference TRBV5-1 and TRBJ2-7 for the parts outside the CDR3, the full variable domain is KAGVTQTPRYLIKTRGQQVTLSCSPISGHRSVSWYQQTPGQGLQFLFEYFSETQRNKGNFPGRFSGRQFSNSRSEMNVSTLELGDSALYLCASSLVVGAGGNEQYFGPGTRLTVT.

V gene TRBV29-1 combines with J gene TRBJ2-5; maybe TRBD1 (6 bases). CDR3 length equals 12 residues. CDR1 is SQVTM, CDR2 ANQGSEA, per germline. V was cut by 6 bases and J by 5 bases, with 13 bases left in between. This CDR3 is CSVSAGVETQYF. CDR3 nucleotide sequence: TGCAGCGTCTCCGCAGGGGTCGAGACCCAGTACTTC.

This rearrangement joins TRBV19 to TRBJ1-5; a weak D match, TRBD1 (5 bases). CDR3 length equals 15 residues. The V end lost 1 base, the J end lost 7 bases, and 14 bases lay between the germline ends. Germline CDR1 LNHDA, CDR2 SQIVND (reference sequence). As DNA, the CDR3 is TGTGCCAGTAGTATAGGGGGGGGGAATTGGCAGCCCCAGCATTTT. This sequence encodes CASSIGGGNWQPQHF.

This clone appeared a single time. This chain uses TRBV18 with TRBJ2-3; TRBD1 is a possible D gene (5 bases). Trimming left V 6 bases short and J 0 bases short, with 10 bases between. Per the germline V gene, CDR1 is KGHSH and CDR2 is LQKENI. The CDR3 contains 14 residues. CDR3 loop: CASSLQGSTDTQYF. CDR3 DNA sequence: TGTGCCAGCTCGCTTCAGGGTAGCACAGATACGCAGTATTTT.

The chain has TRBV7-2 and TRBJ2-3; 7 nucleotides line up with TRBD2. CDR3 length: 15 residues. V lost 5 bases, J lost 2 bases, and 7 bases stayed unmatched. The germline CDR1 and CDR2 sequences are SGHTA and FQGNSA. CDR3 DNA: TGTGCCAGCAGCCCAGCGGGGCTCTACACAGATACGCAGTATTTT. It encodes CASSPAGLYTDTQYF.

This chain links TRBV11-2 with TRBJ2-5; 7 bases fit TRBD2. Trimming removed 3 bases from V and 10 bases from J; junction bases left unmatched: 11. Germline values: CDR1 SGHAT, CDR2 FQNNGV. CDR3 size: 14 residues. CDR3 protein: CASSFISGQGDQYF. DNA of the CDR3: TGTGCCAGCAGCTTCATTAGCGGGCAGGGCGACCAGTACTTC.

This sequence joins TRBV28 and TRBJ1-5; TRBD1 aligns across 7 bases. V lost 6 bases and J lost 3; bases outside the gene matches: 14. Germline V gives CDR1 MDHEN, CDR2 SYDVKM. The CDR3 contains 17 residues. CDR3 amino acids: CASSEQSRDSYNQPQHF. DNA for the CDR3: TGTGCCAGCAGCGAACAATCGCGGGACAGTTACAATCAGCCCCAGCATTTT.

Regarding this clone: An end of the junction does not agree with germline; a read error may underlie this. CDR3 region: CASSLGLGLDNEQFF. The CDR3 DNA is TGCGCCAGCAGTTTGGGACTAGGTTTAGACAATGAGCAGTTCTTC. This chain links TRBV5-1 with TRBJ2-1, with 8 bases lining up with TRBD2. In germline, CDR1 is SGHRS, CDR2 YFSETQ. This CDR3 contains 15 residues.

The chain is built from TRBV7-8 and TRBJ2-7, with 9 bases matching TRBD1. The ends lost 5 bases at V and 6 bases at J; junction bases unmatched: 11. CDR1 SGHVS and CDR2 FQNEAQ come from the germline V gene. This CDR3 is built from 15 residues. CDR3 DNA: TGTGCCAGCAGCCTTAACCGGGACAGGGTGGGCGAGCAGTACTTC. It encodes CASSLNRDRVGEQYF.

The chain combines TRBV2 with TRBJ1-5; 11 nucleotides align to TRBD1. The CDR3 spans 17 residues. Germline V gene data show CDR1 as SNHLY and CDR2 as FYNNEI. V was pared by 8 bases and J by 1 base, with 10 bases of the junction left unmatched. The CDR3 DNA reads TGTGCCAGCCAACGGGACAGGGGGATGGGGAGCAATCAGCCCCAGCATTTT. Translation gives CASQRDRGMGSNQPQHF. The full variable domain, in which reference TRBV2 and TRBJ1-5 provide the parts outside the CDR3, is EPEVTQTPSHQVTQMGQEVILRCVPISNHLYFYWYRQILGQKVEFLVSFYNNEISEKSEIFDDQFSVERPDGSNFTLKIRSTKLEDSAMYFCASQRDRGMGSNQPQHFGDGTRLSIL.

The chain links TRBV4-1 to TRBJ1-3, with 8 bases identical to TRBD1. The CDR3 is 15 residues long. CDR1 is MGHRA and CDR2 is YSYEKL in the germline V gene. J was trimmed by 4 bases and V by 4 bases; bases with no gene match: 6. Written as DNA, the CDR3 is TGCGCCAGCAGCCCGGACAGGGTTTGGGGAAACACCATATATTTT. Translating gives CASSPDRVWGNTIYF.

This clone came up once. The chain joins TRBV6-6 to TRBJ2-1; D possibly corresponds to TRBD2 (5 bases). The CDR3 is made up of 14 amino acids. Trimming cost V 6 bases and J 4 bases, with 13 bases left between them. CDR1 is MNHNY and CDR2 is SVGAGI in the germline V gene (reference sequence). The CDR3 DNA sequence: TGTGCCAGCAGGGGCGGGTCGAGTTACAATGAGCAGTTCTTC. Translation: CASRGGSSYNEQFF.

The V gene is TRBV30, the J gene TRBJ1-5; D is perhaps TRBD1 (6 bases). This CDR3 region has 13 residues. In germline, CDR1 is GTSNPN, CDR2 SVGIG (reference sequence). The V and J ends lost 2 bases and 5 bases respectively, with 10 bases between them. The CDR3 DNA reads TGTGCCTGGAGTCCCTCAGGGGATCAGCCCCAGCATTTT. It translates to CAWSPSGDQPQHF.

The chain links TRBV19 to TRBJ2-1, with D possibly being TRBD2 (5 bases). Germline CDR1 is LNHDA and CDR2 is SQIVND (reference sequence). The CDR3 consists of 15 residues. Trimming cost V 5 bases and J 2 bases, with 13 bases left between them. The CDR3 here is CASSLGSATYNEQFF. As DNA, the CDR3 is TGTGCCAGTAGTTTAGGTAGCGCGACCTACAATGAGCAGTTCTTC.

The table lists this clone with a few counts. The chain employs TRBV9 and TRBJ1-2; D ambiguous. The CDR3 has 15 amino acids. Trimming cost V 0 bases and J 6 bases, with 15 bases left between them. CDR1 SGDLS and CDR2 YYNGEE come from the germline V gene. The CDR3 here is CASSVDQQGRDGYTF. The CDR3 DNA reads as TGTGCCAGCAGCGTAGACCAGCAAGGGAGGGATGGCTACACCTTC.

The chain has TRBV4-1 and TRBJ2-5, with 10 bases lining up with TRBD2. CDR1 is MGHRA, CDR2 YSYEKL, per germline. The CDR3 runs 17 residues. The junction had 5 bases not matched to a gene; V was cut back by 0 bases and J by 1 base. CDR3 bases: TGCGCCAGCAGCCAAGATTCAGCGGGAGGGGTCCAAGAGACCCAGTACTTC. This encodes CASSQDSAGGVQETQYF.

The chain is built from TRBV19 and TRBJ1-1; 7 bases match TRBD1. The length of the CDR3 is 14 residues. The germline V gene encodes CDR1 LNHDA and CDR2 SQIVND (reference sequence). The junction had 10 bases not matched to a gene; V was cut back by 5 bases and J by 7 bases. This CDR3 reads CASSVTRQGGEAFF. The CDR3 DNA reads TGTGCCAGTAGTGTCACAAGACAGGGCGGTGAAGCTTTCTTT.